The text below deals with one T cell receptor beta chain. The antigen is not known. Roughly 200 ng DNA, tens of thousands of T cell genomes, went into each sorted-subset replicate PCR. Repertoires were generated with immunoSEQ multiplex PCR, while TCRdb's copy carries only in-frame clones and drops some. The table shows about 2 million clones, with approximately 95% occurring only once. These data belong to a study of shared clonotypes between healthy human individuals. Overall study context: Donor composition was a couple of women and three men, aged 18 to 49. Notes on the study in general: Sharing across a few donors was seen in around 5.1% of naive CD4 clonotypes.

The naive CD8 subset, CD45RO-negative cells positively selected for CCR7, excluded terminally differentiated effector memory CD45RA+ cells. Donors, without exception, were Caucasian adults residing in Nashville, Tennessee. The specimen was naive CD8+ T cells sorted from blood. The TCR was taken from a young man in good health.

The CDR3 region is CASSSQWAGEKLFF. CDR3 nucleotide sequence: TGTGCCAGTAGTAGCCAATGGGCCGGGGAAAAACTGTTTTTT. The chain employs TRBV19 and TRBJ1-4; D remains ambiguous. CDR3 length: 14 amino acids. The germline V and J ends were trimmed by 4 bases and 8 bases, with 14 bases remaining between them. Germline V lookup: CDR1 LNHDA, CDR2 SQIVND (reference sequence).